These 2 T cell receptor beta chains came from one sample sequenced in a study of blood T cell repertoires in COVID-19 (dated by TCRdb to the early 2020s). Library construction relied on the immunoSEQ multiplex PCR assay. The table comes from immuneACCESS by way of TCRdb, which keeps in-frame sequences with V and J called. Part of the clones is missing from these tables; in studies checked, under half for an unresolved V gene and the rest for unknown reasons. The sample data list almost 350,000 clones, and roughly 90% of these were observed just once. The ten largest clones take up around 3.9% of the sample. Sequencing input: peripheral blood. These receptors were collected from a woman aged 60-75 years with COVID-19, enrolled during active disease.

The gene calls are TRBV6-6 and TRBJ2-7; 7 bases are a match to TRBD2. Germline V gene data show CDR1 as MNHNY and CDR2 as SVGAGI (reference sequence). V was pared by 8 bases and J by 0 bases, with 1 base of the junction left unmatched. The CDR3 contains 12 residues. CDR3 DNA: TGTGCCAGCGGGGGGGTCTCCTACGAGCAGTACTTC. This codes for CASGGVSYEQYF.

Here the CDR3 reads CASGTGEYQPQHF. CDR3 DNA sequence: TGTGCCAGTGGTACAGGGGAATATCAGCCCCAGCATTTT. This chain uses TRBV19 with TRBJ1-5, with TRBD1 matching 7 bases. This CDR3 spans 13 amino acids. Germline V gives CDR1 LNHDA, CDR2 SQIVND (reference sequence). J lost 5 bases, V lost 8 bases, and 6 bases had no gene match.